Following are 30 T cell receptor beta chains from one sample sequenced in a study of PD-1 blockade in classical Hodgkin lymphoma. Some clones are missing from TCRdb's copy, which holds only in-frame ones; the method was immunoSEQ multiplex PCR. The sample shows about 97,000 clones, around four fifths of them seen only once. Every single patient, without exception, relapsed after autologous stem cell transplantation, and brentuximab vedotin exposure varied. The material sequenced was peripheral blood mononuclear cells (PBMCs), taken at baseline. Source of these receptors: a human donor with classical Hodgkin lymphoma.

This chain joins TRBV7-2 and TRBJ1-4, with a possible D match to TRBD1 (6 bases). There are 15 residues in the CDR3. Germline loops: CDR1 SGHTA, CDR2 FQGNSA. V gave up 6 bases and J gave up 7 bases, with 18 bases separating them. This CDR3 is CASRQTPGVVEKLFF. The CDR3 DNA reads as TGTGCCAGCAGACAAACCCCAGGGGTCGTTGAAAAACTGTTTTTT.

V gene TRBV30 combines with J gene TRBJ2-1; TRBD2 aligns across 11 bases. The trim removed 2 bases at V and 0 bases at J, leaving 12 bases unmatched. The CDR3 consists of 19 residues. Germline V gives CDR1 GTSNPN, CDR2 SVGIG (reference sequence). The CDR3 is CAWSPMSLAGVFSYNEQFF. CDR3 DNA sequence: TGTGCCTGGAGTCCTATGTCACTAGCGGGAGTTTTCTCCTACAATGAGCAGTTCTTC.

The V gene is TRBV4-3, the J gene TRBJ2-6; tentative D call: TRBD2 (6 bases). Trimming took 0 bases from V and 0 from J, leaving 12 bases between them. Germline values: CDR1 LGHNA, CDR2 YSLEER. This CDR3 has 18 amino acids. The CDR3, as DNA: TGCGCCAGCAGCCAAGATAGGGGACTCCTCTCTGGGGCCAACGTCCTGACTTTC. Its protein is CASSQDRGLLSGANVLTF.

This chain links TRBV19 with TRBJ2-5; 9 nucleotides align to TRBD1. Germline CDR1 LNHDA, CDR2 SQIVND (reference sequence). Losses at the gene ends were 3 bases for V and 4 bases for J; bases not matched to a gene: 6. The CDR3 runs to 15 residues. DNA for the CDR3: TGTGCCAGTAGTATCCGGGACAGGGCGGGAGAGACCCAGTACTTC. Residues: CASSIRDRAGETQYF.

This chain joins TRBV7-8 and TRBJ2-3, with 11 positions matching TRBD2. Germline values: CDR1 SGHVS, CDR2 FQNEAQ. The CDR3 length is 16 residues. V lost 4 bases to trimming and J lost 3 bases; unmatched junction nucleotides: 6. The CDR3 here is CASSSALAGATDTQYF. Here the CDR3 DNA reads TGTGCCAGCAGCTCCGCACTAGCGGGAGCAACAGATACGCAGTATTTT.

This clone was counted a few times. The V and J genes are TRBV6-5 and TRBJ1-2; D is perhaps TRBD1 (6 bases). The CDR3 sequence is 12 residues long. Germline CDR1 MNHEY, CDR2 SVGAGI. Deletions cut 8 bases from V and 6 bases from J, with 13 bases between. The CDR3 here is CASQRRQDGYTF. For the CDR3, the DNA is TGTGCCAGCCAGAGGCGACAGGATGGCTACACCTTC.

For the CDR3, the DNA is TGTGCCAGCAGCTTAGGAGGGCCAATAGATACGCAGTATTTT. Its translation: CASSLGGPIDTQYF. The genes are TRBV7-3 and TRBJ2-3; maybe TRBD2 (6 bases). Trimming removed 2 bases from V and 5 bases from J, with 11 bases in between. This CDR3 region has 14 residues. Germline V lookup: CDR1 SGHTA, CDR2 FQGTGA.

V and J are TRBV6-1 and TRBJ2-5, with D uncertain. This CDR3 is 14 amino acids long. Deletions cut 6 bases from V and 5 bases from J, with 16 bases between. The germline V gene encodes CDR1 MNHNS and CDR2 SASEGT. The CDR3 sequence is CASRDTLAVETQYF. The CDR3 nucleotides read TGTGCCAGCAGAGACACGTTAGCAGTCGAGACCCAGTACTTC.

The V and J genes are TRBV11-1 and TRBJ2-7, with D unresolved. The CDR3 runs to 14 residues. Germline lookup yields CDR1 SGHAT and CDR2 FQDESV (reference sequence). V dropped 5 bases and J dropped 1 base, with 12 bases sitting between them. The CDR3 loop is CASSPMTPSYEQYF. CDR3 nucleotides: TGTGCCAGCAGCCCGATGACACCGTCCTACGAGCAGTACTTC.

The chain recombines TRBV5-4 with TRBJ1-3; D is uncertain. Germline loops: CDR1 SGHNT, CDR2 YYREEE (reference sequence). The CDR3 has 14 amino acids. Between the trimmed V and J ends, which lost 2 bases and 1 base, there was a span of 7 bases. CDR3 nucleotides: TGTGCCAGCAGCTTCCCTGGGTCTGGAAACACCATATATTTT. It codes for CASSFPGSGNTIYF.

The chain carries TRBV7-9 and TRBJ1-5, with 7 bases aligning to TRBD1. Germline lookup yields CDR1 SEHNR and CDR2 FQNEAQ (reference sequence). CDR3 length: 15 amino acids. Trimming removed 5 bases from V and 2 bases from J; junction bases left unmatched: 6. The CDR3 loop reads CASSTDRMGNQPQHF. The CDR3 nucleotides are TGTGCCAGCAGCACGGACAGGATGGGCAATCAGCCCCAGCATTTT.

This clone was picked up a small number of times. The genes are TRBV4-1 and TRBJ1-3, with TRBD1 as a possible D gene (6 bases). CDR1 and CDR2 (germline): MGHRA, YSYEKL. The CDR3 is 19 residues long. V was pared by 1 base and J by 0 bases, with 19 bases between. The DNA of the CDR3 is TGCGCCAGCAGCCAAGGGGCCCTCTGGGGGGCCTCCTCTGGAAACACCATATATTTT. Encoded protein: CASSQGALWGASSGNTIYF.

The chain carries TRBV2 and TRBJ2-3; TRBD1 might be the D (6 bases). The CDR3 covers 15 residues. Looked up from germline, CDR1 is SNHLY and CDR2 is FYNNEI. V lost 1 base to trimming and J lost 4 bases, with 12 bases between them. The CDR3 here is CASSEEGVGADTQYF. As DNA, the CDR3 is TGTGCCAGCAGTGAAGAGGGGGTTGGGGCAGATACGCAGTATTTT.

The rearrangement joins TRBV6-5 to TRBJ2-7, with 11 bases matching TRBD1. Germline V gives CDR1 MNHEY, CDR2 SVGAGI. This CDR3 comprises 15 residues. J lost 0 bases, V lost 2 bases, and 0 bases had no gene match. CDR3 DNA sequence: TGTGCCAGCAGTTACGGACAGGGGGCCTCCTACGAGCAGTACTTC. Residues: CASSYGQGASYEQYF.

The chain uses TRBV7-3 and TRBJ1-2; the D is unclear. Germline V gives CDR1 SGHTA, CDR2 FQGTGA. Trimming cost V 1 base and J 4 bases, with 7 bases left between them. The length of the CDR3 is 13 residues. DNA of the CDR3: TGTGCCAGCAGCTTAAACGCAGGCTATGGCTACACCTTC. Its protein is CASSLNAGYGYTF. Based on the CDR3 plus reference TRBV7-3 and TRBJ1-2, the full variable domain is GAGVSQTPSNKVTEKGKYVELRCDPISGHTALYWYRQSLGQGPEFLIYFQGTGAADDSGLPNDRFFAVRPEGSVSTLKIQRTERGDSAVYLCASSLNAGYGYTFGSGTRLTVV.

J is TRBJ1-1 and V is TRBV28; TRBD1 is a possible D gene (5 bases). Per germline, CDR1 MDHEN and CDR2 SYDVKM. The V end lost 7 bases, the J end lost 4 bases, and 10 bases lay between the germline ends. The CDR3 extends over 12 amino acids. CDR3 sequence: CASKGRVTEAFF. The CDR3 bases are TGTGCCAGCAAGGGCAGGGTCACTGAAGCTTTCTTT. Combining the CDR3 with reference TRBV28 and TRBJ1-1 gives the whole variable domain DVKVTQSSRYLVKRTGEKVFLECVQDMDHENMFWYRQDPGLGLRLIYFSYDVKMKEKGDIPEGYSVSREKKERFSLILESASTNQTSMYLCASKGRVTEAFFGQGTRLTVV.

This clone has a handful of counts. The rearrangement joins TRBV5-8 to TRBJ1-5; 10 bases fit TRBD1. V lost 4 bases and J lost 3; bases outside the gene matches: 7. Germline V gives CDR1 SGHTS, CDR2 YDEGEE. The CDR3 has 16 amino acids. DNA for the CDR3: TGTGCCAGCAGCGGGGGGACAGGGGCTTTCAATCAGCCCCAGCATTTT. Amino acids: CASSGGTGAFNQPQHF.

The chain links TRBV9 to TRBJ2-5, with D uncertain. The CDR3 loop spans 15 amino acids. Germline CDR1 and CDR2: SGDLS and YYNGEE. The V end lost 1 base, the J end lost 1 base, and 11 bases lay between the germline ends. The CDR3 loop reads CASSVMARVQETQYF. CDR3 coding DNA: TGTGCCAGCAGCGTAATGGCTAGAGTCCAAGAGACCCAGTACTTC.

This rearrangement joins TRBV9 to TRBJ2-3; D gene ambiguous. The V end was cut by 4 bases, the J end by 2 bases, with 11 bases between. The germline V gene has CDR1 SGDLS and CDR2 YYNGEE. This CDR3 comprises 14 residues. The CDR3 region has the DNA TGTGCCAGCAGCCCCATGTTAGACACAGATACGCAGTATTTT. This translates into CASSPMLDTDTQYF. The complete variable domain, with remaining parts taken from reference TRBV9 and TRBJ2-3, reads DSGVTQTPKHLITATGQRVTLRCSPRSGDLSVYWYQQSLDQGLQFLIQYYNGEERAKGNILERFSAQQFPDLHSELNLSSLELGDSALYFCASSPMLDTDTQYFGPGTRLTVL.

The rearrangement links TRBV2 to TRBJ1-1; D is uncertain. Trimming pared 3 bases from V and 1 base from J, leaving 9 bases between. The germline CDR1 and CDR2 sequences are SNHLY and FYNNEI. The CDR3 covers 14 residues. CDR3 sequence: CASSDSRWNTEAFF. CDR3 coding DNA: TGTGCCAGCAGTGATAGCAGGTGGAACACTGAAGCTTTCTTT.

The V and J genes are TRBV4-2 and TRBJ2-1; 9 bases match TRBD2. Losses at the gene ends were 3 bases for V and 5 bases for J; bases not matched to a gene: 8. The CDR3 has 16 amino acids. Germline V gene sequence: CDR1 LGHNA, CDR2 YNFKEQ. CDR3 nucleotide sequence: TGTGCCAGCAGCCACGGCGGGCTAGCGGGGAACAATGAGCAGTTCTTC. Translating gives CASSHGGLAGNNEQFF.

The genes are TRBV6-6 and TRBJ1-1; 8 bases map to TRBD1. The V gene's germline CDR1 is MNHNY and CDR2 SVGAGI (reference sequence). V shed 7 bases and J 1 base; nucleotides not matched to a gene: 8. The CDR3 length is 15 residues. CDR3 amino acids: CASTRSGTGNTEAFF. In nucleotides, the CDR3 is TGTGCCAGCACCCGCTCCGGGACAGGGAACACTGAAGCTTTCTTT.

The chain has TRBV5-4 and TRBJ1-2; 8 bases fit TRBD1. Trimming cost V 10 bases and J 3 bases; bases outside gene matches: 14. Germline lookup yields CDR1 SGHNT and CDR2 YYREEE (reference sequence). The CDR3 loop spans 15 amino acids. The CDR3 region has the DNA TGTGCCCTCGCTTGGGCGGCAGGGGGCGACTATGGCTACACCTTC. Its protein product is CALAWAAGGDYGYTF.

The chain combines TRBV27 with TRBJ1-1, with no clear D. CDR1 MNHEY and CDR2 SMNVEV come from the germline V gene (reference sequence). The CDR3 is made up of 14 amino acids. Trimming stripped 4 bases from V and 1 base from J, with 10 bases between. For the CDR3, the DNA is TGTGCCAGCAGTTCTATCTTCGGGAACACTGAAGCTTTCTTT. It yields the protein CASSSIFGNTEAFF.

This chain joins TRBV28 and TRBJ2-3; D remains unclear. V was trimmed by 3 bases and J by 3 bases, leaving 10 bases between them. The CDR3 loop spans 14 amino acids. CDR1 and CDR2 from the germline V gene are MDHEN and SYDVKM. CDR3 sequence (DNA): TGTGCCAGCAGTTTTCTGAGTGGGACAGATACGCAGTATTTT. The encoded protein is CASSFLSGTDTQYF.

The rearrangement uses TRBV5-1 and TRBJ2-7, with 12 bases fitting TRBD2. V lost 4 bases, J lost 3 bases, and 8 bases stayed unmatched. The length of the CDR3 is 16 residues. Germline lookup yields CDR1 SGHRS and CDR2 YFSETQ. The CDR3 region has the DNA TGCGCCAGCAGCCTCAGGACTAGCGGGGACCTCTACGAGCAGTACTTC. Its translation: CASSLRTSGDLYEQYF.

V usage is TRBV5-1 and J usage is TRBJ2-7; perhaps TRBD2 as D (5 bases). V shed 4 bases and J shed 0 bases, with 14 bases lying between them. This CDR3 is built from 15 residues. The germline CDR1 and CDR2 sequences are SGHRS and YFSETQ. The CDR3 DNA sequence: TGCGCCAGCAGCCCCCGGACTGCAAGCTCCTACGAGCAGTACTTC. It specifies CASSPRTASSYEQYF.

This sequence joins TRBV27 and TRBJ1-3; 9 positions agree with TRBD1. The CDR3 is 16 amino acids. Unmatched junction bases numbered 7, after V lost 5 bases and J lost 2 bases. CDR1 and CDR2 from the germline V gene are MNHEY and SMNVEV (reference sequence). The CDR3 nucleotides are TGTGCCAGCAGTCCGCGGACAGGGGAGACTGGAAACACCATATATTTT. Its protein is CASSPRTGETGNTIYF.

This chain uses TRBV10-3 with TRBJ2-7; possible D gene TRBD1, 6 bases. Looked up from germline, CDR1 is ENHRY and CDR2 is SYGVKD. V lost 2 bases and J 3 bases, leaving 11 bases between the germline ends. This CDR3 contains 14 residues. DNA for the CDR3: TGTGCCATCAGTGAGGGACAGAACAACTACGAGCAGTACTTC. It is translated as CAISEGQNNYEQYF.

The V gene is TRBV10-3, the J gene TRBJ1-5; 11 bases map to TRBD1. CDR1 ENHRY and CDR2 SYGVKD come from the germline V gene. The CDR3 is made up of 16 amino acids. The trim removed 2 bases at V and 4 bases at J, leaving 4 bases unmatched. The CDR3 region is CAISETGTGGNQPQHF. CDR3 nucleotides: TGTGCCATCAGTGAGACTGGGACAGGGGGAAATCAGCCCCAGCATTTT.